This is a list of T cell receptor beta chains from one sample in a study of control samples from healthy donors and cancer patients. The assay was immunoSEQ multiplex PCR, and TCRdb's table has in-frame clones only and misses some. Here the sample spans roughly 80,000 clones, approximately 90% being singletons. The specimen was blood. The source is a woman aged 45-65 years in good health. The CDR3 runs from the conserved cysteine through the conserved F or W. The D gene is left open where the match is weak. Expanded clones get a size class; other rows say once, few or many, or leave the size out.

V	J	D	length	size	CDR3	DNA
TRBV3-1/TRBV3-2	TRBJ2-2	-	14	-	CASSQGASSGELFF	TGTGCCAGCAGCCAGGGAGCGTCATCCGGGGAGCTGTTTTTT
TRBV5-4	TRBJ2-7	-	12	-	CASSLDGVEQYF	TGTGCCAGCAGCTTGGACGGTGTCGAGCAGTACTTC
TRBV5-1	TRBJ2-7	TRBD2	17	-	CASSKASGGLSSYEQYF	TGCGCCAGCAGCAAAGCTAGCGGGGGTCTGAGCTCCTACGAGCAGTACTTC
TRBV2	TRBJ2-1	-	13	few	CASSEEQYNEQFF	TGTGCCAGCAGTGAAGAACAGTACAATGAGCAGTTCTTC
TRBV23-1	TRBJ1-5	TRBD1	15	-	CASSQRTGGNQPQHF	TGCGCCAGCAGTCAACGGACAGGGGGCAATCAGCCCCAGCATTTT
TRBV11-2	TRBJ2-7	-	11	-	CASSLSYMEYF	TGTGCCAGCAGCCTCAGTTATATGGAGTACTTC
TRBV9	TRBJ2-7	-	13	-	CASSEAPSSEQYF	TGTGCCAGCAGCGAGGCCCCATCGAGCGAGCAGTACTTC
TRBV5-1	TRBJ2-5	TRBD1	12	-	CASSRDRETQYF	TGCGCCAGCAGCAGAGACAGGGAAACCCAGTACTTC
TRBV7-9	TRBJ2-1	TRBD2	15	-	CASSPLAGTHNEQFF	TGTGCCAGCAGCCCCCTAGCGGGCACCCACAATGAGCAGTTCTTC
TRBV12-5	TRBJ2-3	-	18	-	CASGLAYSTGPDTDTQYF	TGTGCTAGTGGTTTGGCCTATTCTACAGGGCCGGACACAGATACGCAGTATTTT
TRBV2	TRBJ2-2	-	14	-	CASSEDPEPGELFF	TGTGCCAGCAGTGAAGATCCGGAGCCCGGGGAGCTGTTTTTT
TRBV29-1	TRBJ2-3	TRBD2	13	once	CSFRAGGSDTQYF	TGCAGCTTCAGAGCGGGGGGGTCGGATACGCAGTATTTT
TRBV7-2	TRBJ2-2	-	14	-	CASSLQRNTGELFF	TGTGCCAGCAGCTTACAGCGGAACACCGGGGAGCTGTTTTTT
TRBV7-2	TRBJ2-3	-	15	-	CASSRLDVWTDTQYF	TGTGCCAGCAGCAGGCTAGATGTTTGGACAGATACGCAGTATTTT
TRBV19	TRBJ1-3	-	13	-	CASNSPPGGTIYF	TGTGCCAGTAACAGCCCGCCCGGGGGGACCATATATTTT
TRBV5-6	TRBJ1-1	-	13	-	CASSLEQGLEAFF	TGTGCCAGCAGCCTAGAACAGGGTCTTGAAGCTTTCTTT
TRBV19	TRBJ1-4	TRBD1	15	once	CASSRTRGPTEKLFF	TGTGCCAGTAGCAGGACTAGGGGGCCGACTGAAAAACTGTTTTTT
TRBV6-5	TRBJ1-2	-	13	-	CASKTQGLYGYTF	TGTGCCAGTAAAACTCAGGGGCTTTATGGCTACACCTTC
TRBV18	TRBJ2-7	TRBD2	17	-	CASSPPGQGGNFYEQYF	TGTGCCAGCTCACCACCGGGTCAGGGAGGGAATTTCTACGAGCAGTACTTC
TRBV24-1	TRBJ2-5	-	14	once	CATSDLRGGETQYF	TGTGCCACCAGTGATTTAAGGGGTGGCGAGACCCAGTACTTC
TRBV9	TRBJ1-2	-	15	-	CASSVAPTGNYGYTF	TGTGCCAGCAGCGTTGCCCCGACTGGTAACTATGGCTACACCTTC